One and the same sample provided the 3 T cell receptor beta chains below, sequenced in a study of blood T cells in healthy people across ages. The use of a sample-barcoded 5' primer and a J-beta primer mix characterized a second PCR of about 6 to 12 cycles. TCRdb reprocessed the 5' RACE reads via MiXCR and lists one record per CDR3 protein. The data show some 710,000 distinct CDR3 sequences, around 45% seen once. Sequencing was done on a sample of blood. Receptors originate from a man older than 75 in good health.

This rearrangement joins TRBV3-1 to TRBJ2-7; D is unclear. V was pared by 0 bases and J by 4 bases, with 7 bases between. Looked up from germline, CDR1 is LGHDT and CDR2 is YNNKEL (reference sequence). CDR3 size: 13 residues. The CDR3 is CASSQEGTYEQYF. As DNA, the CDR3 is TGTGCCAGCAGCCAAGAAGGAACATACGAGCAGTACTTC.

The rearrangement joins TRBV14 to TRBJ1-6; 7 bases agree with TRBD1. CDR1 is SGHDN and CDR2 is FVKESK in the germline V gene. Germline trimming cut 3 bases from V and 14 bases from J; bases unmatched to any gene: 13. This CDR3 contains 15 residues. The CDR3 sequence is CASSHPTGSGGTLHF. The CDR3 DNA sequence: TGTGCCAGCAGCCACCCGACAGGGAGCGGGGGGACCCTCCACTTT.

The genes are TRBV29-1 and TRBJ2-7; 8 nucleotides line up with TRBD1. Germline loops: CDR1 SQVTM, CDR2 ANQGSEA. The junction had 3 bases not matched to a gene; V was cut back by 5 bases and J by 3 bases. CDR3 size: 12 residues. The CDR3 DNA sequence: TGCAGCGTTCTCGGACAGGGCTACGAGCAGTACTTC. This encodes CSVLGQGYEQYF.